This T cell receptor (beta chain) stems from a study of blood T cell repertoires in COVID-19. Study as a whole: Acute and convalescent COVID-19 specimens originated in the United States, Italy and Spain. The analysed material was cDNA or gDNA that came from T cells, B-cell-depleted T cells, or PBMCs.

Original handling: Amplified reference gene primers provided the basis for estimating nucleated cell counts. Method: immunoSEQ multiplex PCR; TCRdb's copy keeps in-frame clones and lacks some. From that table come the V and J calls and clone size; the DNA was used to work out D and trimming. The table records under 350,000 clones, approximately 85% of them present only once. The CDR3 sequence is 15 residues long. The V end was cut by 2 bases, the J end by 2 bases, with 13 bases between. Germline V gene lookup returns CDR1 MNHEY and CDR2 SVGEGT. This sequence originates from a human donor in a cohort sampled during active COVID-19. The sequenced material came from peripheral blood. The rearrangement joins TRBV6-2 or TRBV6-3 to TRBJ2-7, with TRBD1 as a possible D gene (7 bases). CDR3 region: CASSYGGTVTYEQYF. The DNA of the CDR3 is TGTGCCAGCAGTTACGGGGGGACAGTTACCTACGAGCAGTACTTC.